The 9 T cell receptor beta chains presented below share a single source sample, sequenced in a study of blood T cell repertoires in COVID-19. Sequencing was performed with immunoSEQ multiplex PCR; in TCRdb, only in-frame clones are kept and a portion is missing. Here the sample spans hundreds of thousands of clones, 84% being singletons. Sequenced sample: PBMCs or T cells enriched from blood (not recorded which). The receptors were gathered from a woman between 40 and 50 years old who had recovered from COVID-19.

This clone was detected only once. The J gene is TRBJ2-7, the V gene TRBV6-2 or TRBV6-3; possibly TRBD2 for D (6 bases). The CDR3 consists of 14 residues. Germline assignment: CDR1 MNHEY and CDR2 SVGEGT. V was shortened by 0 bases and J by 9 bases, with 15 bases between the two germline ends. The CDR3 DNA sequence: TGTGCCAGCAGTTACTCGGGGGTAGCGGACCCGCAGTACTTC. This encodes CASSYSGVADPQYF.

As DNA, the CDR3 is TGTGCCAGCAGCCGTCGGGGAATAGATACGCAGTATTTT. Amino acids: CASSRRGIDTQYF. V usage is TRBV3-1 (or the pseudogene TRBV3-2) and J usage is TRBJ2-3, with D tentatively TRBD2 (5 bases). This CDR3 spans 13 amino acids. Germline V gene data show CDR1 as LGHDT and CDR2 as YNNKEL (reference sequence). V lost 4 bases and J lost 5, with 10 bases in between.

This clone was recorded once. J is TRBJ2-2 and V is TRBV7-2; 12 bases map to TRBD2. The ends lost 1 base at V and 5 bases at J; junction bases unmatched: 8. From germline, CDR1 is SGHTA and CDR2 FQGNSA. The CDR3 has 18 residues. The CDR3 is CASSLGTGLAGNTGELFF. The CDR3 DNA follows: TGTGCCAGCAGCTTAGGGACAGGACTAGCGGGAAATACCGGGGAGCTGTTTTTT.

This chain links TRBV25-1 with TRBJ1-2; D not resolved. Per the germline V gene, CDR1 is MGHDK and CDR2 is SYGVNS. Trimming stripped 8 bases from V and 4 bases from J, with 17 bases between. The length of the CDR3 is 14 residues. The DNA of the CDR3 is TGTGCCAGCCTACCCCCCGGCCGGAGCTATGGCTACACCTTC. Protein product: CASLPPGRSYGYTF.

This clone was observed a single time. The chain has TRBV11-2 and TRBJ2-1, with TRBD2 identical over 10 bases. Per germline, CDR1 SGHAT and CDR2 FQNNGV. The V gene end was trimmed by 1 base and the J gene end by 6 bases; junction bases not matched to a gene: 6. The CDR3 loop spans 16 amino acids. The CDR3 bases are TGTGCCAGCAGCTTAGGAAGGCTAGCGGGAGTCAATGAGCAGTTCTTC. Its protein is CASSLGRLAGVNEQFF.

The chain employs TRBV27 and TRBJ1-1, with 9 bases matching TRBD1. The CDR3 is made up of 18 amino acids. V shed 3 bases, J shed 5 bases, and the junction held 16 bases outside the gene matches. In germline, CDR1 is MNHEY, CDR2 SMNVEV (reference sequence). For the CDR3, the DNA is TGTGCCAGCAGTTTCTCATTAGGGACAGGGCAGGTAGGAACTGAAGCTTTCTTT. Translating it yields CASSFSLGTGQVGTEAFF.

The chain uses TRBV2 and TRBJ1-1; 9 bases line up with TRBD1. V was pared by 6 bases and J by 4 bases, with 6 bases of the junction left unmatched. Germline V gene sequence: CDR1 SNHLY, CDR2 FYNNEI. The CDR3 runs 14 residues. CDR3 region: CASSNDRGSTEAFF. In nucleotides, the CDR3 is TGTGCCAGCAGCAACGACAGGGGGAGCACTGAAGCTTTCTTT.

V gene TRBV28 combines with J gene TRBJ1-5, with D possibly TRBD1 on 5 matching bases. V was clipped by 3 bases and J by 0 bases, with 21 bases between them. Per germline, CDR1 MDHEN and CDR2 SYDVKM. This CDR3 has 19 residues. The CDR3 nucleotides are TGTGCCAGCAGTTTTTGGGTCGACAGCCCACGGTATAGCAATCAGCCCCAGCATTTT. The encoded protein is CASSFWVDSPRYSNQPQHF. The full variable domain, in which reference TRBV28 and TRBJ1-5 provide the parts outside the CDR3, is DVKVTQSSRYLVKRTGEKVFLECVQDMDHENMFWYRQDPGLGLRLIYFSYDVKMKEKGDIPEGYSVSREKKERFSLILESASTNQTSMYLCASSFWVDSPRYSNQPQHFGDGTRLSIL.

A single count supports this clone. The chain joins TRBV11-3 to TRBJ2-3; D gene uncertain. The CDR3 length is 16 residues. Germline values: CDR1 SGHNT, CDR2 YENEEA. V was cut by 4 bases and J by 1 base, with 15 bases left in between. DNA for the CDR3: TGTGCCAGCAGCTCCACCCTTCTCGGAGGCACAGATACGCAGTATTTT. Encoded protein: CASSSTLLGGTDTQYF.